One sample yielded the 31 T cell receptor beta chains listed below, sequenced in a study of shared clonotypes between healthy human individuals. TCRdb's copy holds only in-frame clones and misses some; the assay was immunoSEQ multiplex PCR. Of 330,000 or so clones listed, less than 85% are singletons. Sequenced input: memory CD4+ T cells sorted from blood. The subset denotes: CD45RA-negative fraction. The source is a man aged 30-40 years in good health.

The chain recombines TRBV29-1 with TRBJ2-1; TRBD1 is a possible D gene (5 bases). Trimming shortened V by 7 bases and J by 0 bases, and 10 bases separated the two germline ends. The length of the CDR3 is 13 residues. Looked up from germline, CDR1 is SQVTM and CDR2 is ANQGSEA. Written as DNA, the CDR3 is TGCAGCGCGACAAGGGGCTCCTACAATGAGCAGTTCTTC. Its protein product is CSATRGSYNEQFF.

This clone was detected many times. This rearrangement joins TRBV4-3 to TRBJ2-7; 9 bases are a match to TRBD2. V shed 3 bases, J shed 6 bases, and the junction held 9 bases outside the gene matches. Germline V CDR1 and CDR2: LGHNA, YSLEER. This CDR3 has 15 residues. DNA of the CDR3: TGCGCCAGCAGCCACACAACCGGGACTAGCATCGAGCAGTACTTC. Encoded protein: CASSHTTGTSIEQYF.

This chain links TRBV5-6 with TRBJ2-1; 9 nucleotides match TRBD2. The CDR3 loop spans 18 amino acids. V trimming: 0 bases; J trimming: 10 bases; junction bases outside the gene matches: 17. CDR1 and CDR2 from the germline V gene are SGHDT and YYEEEE. The CDR3 here is CASSLVGSGSDGGREQFF. The CDR3 DNA reads as TGTGCCAGCAGCTTGGTAGGTAGCGGGAGTGACGGAGGCAGGGAGCAGTTCTTC.

The chain is built from TRBV6-6 and TRBJ2-1, with TRBD2 matching 10 bases. J gave up 9 bases and V 6 bases, and 11 bases lay outside the gene matches. This CDR3 has 15 residues. The germline V gene encodes CDR1 MNHNY and CDR2 SVGAGI (reference sequence). The CDR3 spells CASRLSGRAGGEQFF. CDR3 sequence (DNA): TGTGCCAGCAGGCTCAGCGGGAGGGCCGGCGGTGAGCAGTTCTTC.

This sequence joins TRBV5-5 and TRBJ1-3; D ambiguous. The CDR3 loop spans 14 amino acids. Germline V gene sequence: CDR1 SGHKS, CDR2 YYEKEE (reference sequence). V was shortened by 0 bases and J by 0 bases, with 4 bases between the two germline ends. The CDR3 spells CASSLGPSGNTIYF. As DNA, the CDR3 is TGTGCCAGCAGCTTGGGCCCCTCTGGAAACACCATATATTTT.

The chain combines TRBV5-5 with TRBJ2-3; weak D call: TRBD2 (7 bases). The CDR3 length is 17 residues. Looked up from germline, CDR1 is SGHKS and CDR2 is YYEKEE (reference sequence). Trimming pared 5 bases from V and 3 bases from J, leaving 22 bases between. The CDR3 is CASRPPRRGLRTDTQYF. The CDR3 bases are TGTGCCAGCAGGCCCCCAAGGCGGGGGCTTCGGACAGATACGCAGTATTTT.

DNA of the CDR3: TGCGCCAGCAGCCCGGAAAGCGGGAGGAAAACCGGGGAGCTGTTTTTT. Translation: CASSPESGRKTGELFF. The chain is built from TRBV5-1 and TRBJ2-2; 9 positions match TRBD2. V shed 4 bases, J shed 5 bases, and the junction held 9 bases outside the gene matches. Germline CDR1 SGHRS, CDR2 YFSETQ. This CDR3 comprises 16 residues.

The CDR3 nucleotides are TGTGCCAGCAGCTTTGGGAGAGCTTTCCGTGAGCAGTTCTTC. This encodes CASSFGRAFREQFF. The chain has TRBV7-2 and TRBJ2-1; D possibly corresponds to TRBD2 (5 bases). Germline loops: CDR1 SGHTA, CDR2 FQGNSA. The CDR3 length is 14 residues. Trimming took 3 bases from V and 9 from J, leaving 15 bases between them. The entire variable domain, with the rest obtained from reference TRBV7-2 and TRBJ2-1, is as follows: GAGVSQSPSNKVTEKGKDVELRCDPISGHTALYWYRQSLGQGLEFLIYFQGNSAPDKSGLPSDRFSAERTGGSVSTLTIQRTQQEDSAVYLCASSFGRAFREQFFGPGTRLTVL.

A single count supports this clone. The chain joins TRBV29-1 to TRBJ2-6, with D unresolved. This CDR3 has 12 amino acids. In germline, CDR1 is SQVTM, CDR2 ANQGSEA. The V end lost 3 bases, the J end lost 4 bases, and 4 bases lay between the germline ends. CDR3 DNA: TGCAGCGTTGATGTAGGGGCCAACGTCCTGACTTTC. Translation gives CSVDVGANVLTF.

This clone was counted only a few times. The chain combines TRBV2 with TRBJ1-5; D is undetermined. V was pared by 5 bases and J by 2 bases, with 10 bases between. CDR1 and CDR2 (germline): SNHLY, FYNNEI. There are 14 residues in the CDR3. As DNA, the CDR3 is TGTGCCAGCAGTACAGATTTGGGCAATCAGCCCCAGCATTTT. Its translation: CASSTDLGNQPQHF.

Turning to this clone: Other DNA sequences within the sample encode an identical CDR3. The genes are TRBV5-1 and TRBJ2-3; TRBD2 is a possible D gene (5 bases). In germline, CDR1 is SGHRS, CDR2 YFSETQ. There are 14 residues in the CDR3. V lost 0 bases, J lost 2 bases, and 7 bases lay in between. CDR3 DNA: TGCGCCAGCAGCTTGGTCGGGGTCACAGATACGCAGTATTTT. As protein: CASSLVGVTDTQYF.

This clone has a count of ten or more. The chain is built from TRBV28 and TRBJ1-1, with a tentative D call TRBD1 (5 bases). Trimming removed 7 bases at V and 8 bases at J, with 14 bases between. The CDR3 spans 12 residues. Germline-derived CDR1 and CDR2 are MDHEN and SYDVKM. CDR3 DNA: TGTGCCAGCAAACCGGGACGAAAAGAAGCTTTCTTT. Translated: CASKPGRKEAFF.

The chain couples TRBV19 to TRBJ1-5; D gene ambiguous. V lost 6 bases and J lost 7, with 10 bases in between. CDR1 is LNHDA and CDR2 is SQIVND in the germline V gene (reference sequence). The CDR3 covers 12 residues. CDR3 loop: CASSPRLQPQHF. The DNA of the CDR3 is TGTGCCAGTAGCCCGAGGTTGCAGCCCCAGCATTTT.

This clone was counted a single time. The J gene is TRBJ1-5, the V gene TRBV15; 11 bases agree with TRBD1. The junction had 8 bases not matched to a gene; V was cut back by 0 bases and J by 4 bases. From germline, CDR1 is LNHNV and CDR2 YYDKDF (reference sequence). This CDR3 is built from 18 residues. CDR3 residues: CATSRDYGDRGDNQPQHF. The CDR3 nucleotides are TGTGCCACCAGCAGAGATTATGGGGACAGGGGGGATAATCAGCCCCAGCATTTT.

This clone was recorded a few times. The CDR3 loop reads CASSEVSGDRGIKAFF. The CDR3 DNA reads TGTGCCAGCAGTGAAGTCTCTGGGGACAGGGGTATCAAAGCTTTCTTT. The chain recombines TRBV6-1 with TRBJ1-1; TRBD1 aligns across 10 bases. CDR1 and CDR2 (germline): MNHNS, SASEGT. This CDR3 spans 16 amino acids. V was pared by 1 base and J by 9 bases, with 11 bases of the junction left unmatched.

J is TRBJ2-1 and V is TRBV19; possible D gene TRBD2, 5 bases. This CDR3 has 14 amino acids. Trimming took 7 bases from V and 4 from J, leaving 14 bases between them. The germline CDR1 and CDR2 sequences are LNHDA and SQIVND (reference sequence). CDR3 in DNA: TGTGCCAGTAAGCCGGGGTGGGAGTACAATGAGCAGTTCTTC. Amino acid sequence: CASKPGWEYNEQFF. Based on the CDR3 plus reference TRBV19 and TRBJ2-1, the full variable domain is DGGITQSPKYLFRKEGQNVTLSCEQNLNHDAMYWYRQDPGQGLRLIYYSQIVNDFQKGDIAEGYSVSREKKESFPLTVTSAQKNPTAFYLCASKPGWEYNEQFFGPGTRLTVL.

This rearrangement joins TRBV7-2 to TRBJ2-7, with no clear D. CDR3 length: 13 amino acids. CDR1 and CDR2 from the germline V gene are SGHTA and FQGNSA. V dropped 5 bases and J dropped 7 bases, with 15 bases sitting between them. The CDR3 DNA follows: TGTGCCAGCAGCCCACTGGGGTCTAGAGAGCAGTACTTC. This codes for CASSPLGSREQYF.

This clone was detected once. The chain carries TRBV5-1 and TRBJ2-1; 7 nucleotides match TRBD2. The CDR3 has 12 amino acids. The germline CDR1 and CDR2 sequences are SGHRS and YFSETQ. V dropped 8 bases and J dropped 8; count of bases not matched to a gene: 7. The CDR3 nucleotides are TGCGCCAGTAAAGGGGAGGGAGATGAGCAGTTCTTC. Amino acid sequence: CASKGEGDEQFF.

This clone occurred many times. V usage is TRBV5-4 and J usage is TRBJ2-1, with 8 bases that match TRBD2. The length of the CDR3 is 15 residues. Germline CDR1 reads SGHNT; CDR2 reads YYREEE (reference sequence). V lost 7 bases, J lost 6 bases, and 12 bases stayed unmatched. The CDR3 DNA reads as TGTGCCAGCGGAGGGGTCGGGAGGGCGCCCAATGAGCAGTTCTTC. Translation: CASGGVGRAPNEQFF.

CDR3 sequence (DNA): TGTGCCAGCAGAAACCGGGACAGGGGGTACGAGCAGTACTTC. This translates into CASRNRDRGYEQYF. The chain joins TRBV6-5 to TRBJ2-7; 11 nucleotides match TRBD1. The V gene end was trimmed by 6 bases and the J gene end by 4 bases; junction bases not matched to a gene: 5. The CDR3 loop spans 14 amino acids. Germline assignment: CDR1 MNHEY and CDR2 SVGAGI.

This clone was seen more than once but under ten times. The chain has TRBV9 and TRBJ2-3; 9 bases fit TRBD2. V lost 5 bases to trimming and J lost 2 bases; unmatched junction nucleotides: 6. The germline gives CDR1 SGDLS, CDR2 YYNGEE. The length of the CDR3 is 15 residues. CDR3 sequence (DNA): TGTGCCAGCAGTCTGAGCGGGAGGATCACAGATACGCAGTATTTT. Its translation is CASSLSGRITDTQYF.

The chain employs TRBV4-2 and TRBJ2-2, with 9 positions matching TRBD2. CDR3 length: 15 amino acids. V gave up 2 bases and J gave up 5 bases; unmatched junction bases: 3. Germline lookup yields CDR1 LGHNA and CDR2 YNFKEQ. The CDR3: CASSQRLAATGELFF. The CDR3 DNA reads as TGTGCCAGCAGCCAAAGACTAGCGGCAACCGGGGAGCTGTTTTTT.

The V call is TRBV5-5, the J call TRBJ1-5, with D possibly being TRBD1 (5 bases). The CDR3 runs 15 residues. Trimming stripped 3 bases from V and 3 bases from J, with 13 bases between. Germline V CDR1 and CDR2: SGHKS, YYEKEE (reference sequence). The CDR3 region has the DNA TGTGCCAGCAGCTGGAATCGGGGCAACAATCAGCCCCAGCATTTT. Translating gives CASSWNRGNNQPQHF. The whole variable domain, filled in from reference TRBV5-5 and TRBJ1-5, reads DAGVTQSPTHLIKTRGQQVTLRCSPISGHKSVSWYQQVLGQGPQFIFQYYEKEERGRGNFPDRFSARQFPNYSSELNVNALLLGDSALYLCASSWNRGNNQPQHFGDGTRLSIL.

This clone was seen a few times. The V call is TRBV2, the J call TRBJ2-1; D uncertain. This CDR3 has 13 residues. Trimming shortened V by 2 bases and J by 6 bases, and 8 bases separated the two germline ends. Germline lookup yields CDR1 SNHLY and CDR2 FYNNEI. The CDR3 DNA reads as TGTGCCAGCAGTGAATTTCGGGTCAATGAGCAGTTCTTC. This sequence encodes CASSEFRVNEQFF.

V gene TRBV6-1 combines with J gene TRBJ2-1, with 9 bases aligning to TRBD2. CDR1 is MNHNS and CDR2 is SASEGT in the germline V gene. CDR3 length equals 19 residues. With 3 bases clipped from V and 2 bases from J, the junction kept 14 bases outside the gene matches. The CDR3, as DNA: TGTGCCAGCAGTGATTTAAAGTTGGGGACTAGCTCTACCTACAATGAGCAGTTCTTC. As protein: CASSDLKLGTSSTYNEQFF.

This rearrangement joins TRBV30 to TRBJ1-4; 8 bases match TRBD1. This CDR3 is 14 amino acids long. The V segment lost 2 bases and the J segment 4 bases; nucleotides outside the gene matches: 3. Germline lookup yields CDR1 GTSNPN and CDR2 SVGIG (reference sequence). The DNA for the CDR3 is TGTGCCTGGAGTCCGGGACAGGTTAATGAAAAACTGTTTTTT. Its translation is CAWSPGQVNEKLFF.

This clone appeared a few times. This sample includes further DNA sequences coding for the same CDR3. This rearrangement joins TRBV10-3 to TRBJ2-5; D possibly corresponds to TRBD1 (5 bases). V dropped 2 bases and J dropped 2 bases, with 6 bases sitting between them. This CDR3 has 13 amino acids. CDR1 ENHRY and CDR2 SYGVKD come from the germline V gene. The CDR3 DNA sequence: TGTGCCATCAGTGAGAGACAGCAAGAGACCCAGTACTTC. Translating gives CAISERQQETQYF.

The chain combines TRBV21-1 with TRBJ2-3; TRBD1 was called by the table and not checked on the DNA. TRBV21-1 is listed as a pseudogene. The CDR3 contains 22 residues. CDR3 sequence (DNA): TGTGCCAGCAGCAAAGTAAGTAGATTGGATGTCGGGGACAGGTCTTGCACAGATACGCAGTATTTT. It codes for CASSKVSRLDVGDRSCTDTQYF.

Remarks on this clone: Germline is not matched at one junction end, which may reflect a read error. CDR3 in DNA: TGTGCCAGCAGTGACTTGCTAGCGTACCTTTTC. Translating gives CASSDLLAYLF. V and J are TRBV6-4 and TRBJ2-7; D perhaps matches TRBD2 (6 bases). Germline V gene sequence: CDR1 MRHNA, CDR2 SNTAGT. The CDR3 extends over 11 amino acids.

This clone was counted only a few times. At the DNA level, this CDR3 is encoded by other sequences in the same sample as well. The chain employs TRBV7-9 and TRBJ1-1; D is undetermined. This CDR3 contains 13 residues. Germline lookup yields CDR1 SEHNR and CDR2 FQNEAQ (reference sequence). V was trimmed by 5 bases and J by 1 base, leaving 8 bases between them. The DNA for the CDR3 is TGTGCCAGCAGCCCCCGGCGGAACACTGAAGCTTTCTTT. Amino acids: CASSPRRNTEAFF.

This sequence joins TRBV2 and TRBJ2-7; 8 nucleotides agree with TRBD2. The CDR3 consists of 13 residues. Trimming removed 5 bases from V and 3 bases from J; junction bases left unmatched: 3. Germline assignment: CDR1 SNHLY and CDR2 FYNNEI. The CDR3 sequence: CASSTGTSYEQYF. CDR3 DNA: TGTGCCAGCAGTACCGGGACTAGCTACGAGCAGTACTTC.